This T cell receptor beta chain was recorded in a study of blood T cell repertoires in COVID-19. Study at large: The study drew acute and convalescent COVID-19 samples from the United States, Italy and Spain. T cells, B-cell-depleted T cells, or PBMCs provided the cDNA or gDNA that served as material.

As handled by the study authors: The assay estimated nucleated cells by amplifying reference gene primers. Libraries were prepared by immunoSEQ multiplex PCR; TCRdb keeps only in-frame clonotypes and omits some of them. V, J and clone size derive from that table, while D and trimming were established from the DNA sequence. Of 100,000 to 150,000 clones in the sample, approximately 88% were seen once. Germline values: CDR1 SGHTA, CDR2 FQGNSA. Trimming took off 11 bases at V and 1 base at J, with 17 bases between the two ends. The CDR3 sequence is 14 residues long. This clone was observed once. This TCR was recovered from a woman older than 75 with acute or convalescent COVID-19. The chain couples TRBV7-2 to TRBJ1-1, with D uncertain. Sequenced material: peripheral blood. The CDR3 here is CAASSSGGNTEAFF. CDR3 DNA sequence: TGTGCCGCGAGCAGTAGCGGAGGGAACACTGAAGCTTTCTTT.